This T cell receptor beta chain was captured in a study of T cell repertoires in cytomegalovirus infection. The sample holds a few counts of this clonotype. The antigen is undetermined. Using its own MiXCR run on the reads, TCRdb lists one record per CDR3 protein. The top ten hold roughly 13% of the sample, which has approximately 990,000 distinct CDR3 sequences, less than 40% seen once. This receptor was identified in a human donor in good health (CMV status not recorded). Some clones in this sample may be carry-over from other donors' samples. The specimen was cultured CD8+ T cells from PBMCs, collected from culture after CMV antigen stimulation.

The CDR3, as DNA: TGTGCCAGTAGGGTTGGGGCCAACGTCCTGACTTTC. Translated: CASRVGANVLTF. The V and J genes are TRBV19 and TRBJ2-6; D remains ambiguous. Germline V gives CDR1 LNHDA, CDR2 SQIVND (reference sequence). The V and J ends lost 6 bases and 3 bases respectively, with 3 bases between them. This CDR3 is built from 12 residues. Looking up the rest from reference TRBV19 and TRBJ2-6 gives the full variable domain: DGGITQSPKYLFRKEGQNVTLSCEQNLNHDAMYWYRQDPGQGLRLIYYSQIVNDFQKGDIAEGYSVSREKKESFPLTVTSAQKNPTAFYLCASRVGANVLTFGAGSRLTVL.